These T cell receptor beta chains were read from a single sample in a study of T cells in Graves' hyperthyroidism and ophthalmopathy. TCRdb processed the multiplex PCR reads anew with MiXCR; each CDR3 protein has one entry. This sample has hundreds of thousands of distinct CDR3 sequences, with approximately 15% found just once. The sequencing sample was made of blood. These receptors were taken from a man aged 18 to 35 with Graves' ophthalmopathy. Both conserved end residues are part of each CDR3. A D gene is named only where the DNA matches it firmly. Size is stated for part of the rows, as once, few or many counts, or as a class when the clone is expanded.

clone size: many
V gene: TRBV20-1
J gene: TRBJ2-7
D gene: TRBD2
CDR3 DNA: TGCAGTGCTAGAGATATCCCCAGACTAGCGGCCCCCGGCGAGCAGTACTTC
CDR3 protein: CSARDIPRLAAPGEQYF

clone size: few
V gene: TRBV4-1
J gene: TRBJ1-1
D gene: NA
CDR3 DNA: TGCGCCAGCAGCCAAGAGTACCTGGGGGCCATGAACACTGAAGCTTTCTTT
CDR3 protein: CASSQEYLGAMNTEAFF

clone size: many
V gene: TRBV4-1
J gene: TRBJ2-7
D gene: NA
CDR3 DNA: TGCGCCAGCAGCCAGGGCCCCGGGACTGAGGGCTCCTACGAGCAGTACTTC
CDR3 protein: CASSQGPGTEGSYEQYF

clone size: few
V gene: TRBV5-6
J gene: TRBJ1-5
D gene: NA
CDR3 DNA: TGTGCCAGCAGCTTGAGTCTTAGCAATCAGCCCCAGCATTTT
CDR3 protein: CASSLSLSNQPQHF

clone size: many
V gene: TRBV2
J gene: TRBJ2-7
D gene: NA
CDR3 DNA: TGTGCCAGCAGTGAGGACCAGACACACAACTCCTACGAGCAGTACTTC
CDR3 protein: CASSEDQTHNSYEQYF

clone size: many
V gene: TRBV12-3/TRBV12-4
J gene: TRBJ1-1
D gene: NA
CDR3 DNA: TGTGCCAGCAGTGGTGGGCGCACTGAAGCTTTCTTT
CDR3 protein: CASSGGRTEAFF

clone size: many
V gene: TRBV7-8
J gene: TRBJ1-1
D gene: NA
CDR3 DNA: TGTGCCAGCAGCTTGACAGACATGAACACTGAAGCTTTCTTT
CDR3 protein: CASSLTDMNTEAFF

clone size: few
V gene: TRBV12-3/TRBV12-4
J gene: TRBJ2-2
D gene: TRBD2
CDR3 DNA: TGTGCCAGCAGTTTTGGGCGGGGGGCCACCGGGGAGCTGTTTTTT
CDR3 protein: CASSFGRGATGELFF

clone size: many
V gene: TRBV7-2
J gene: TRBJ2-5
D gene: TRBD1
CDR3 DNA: TGTGCCAGCAGCTCCCGGGACAGGGTGCCCCCAGAGACCCAGTACTTC
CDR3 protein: CASSSRDRVPPETQYF

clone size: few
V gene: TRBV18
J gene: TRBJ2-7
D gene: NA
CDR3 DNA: TGTGCCAGCTCACCCCTTGGCCCCGGGGATGGTGCCTACGAGCAGTACTTC
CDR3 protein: CASSPLGPGDGAYEQYF

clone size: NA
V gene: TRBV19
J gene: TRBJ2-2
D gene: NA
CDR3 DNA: TGTGCCAGTAGTTTCATCCTTAGCACCGGGGAGCTGTTTTTT
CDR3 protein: CASSFILSTGELFF

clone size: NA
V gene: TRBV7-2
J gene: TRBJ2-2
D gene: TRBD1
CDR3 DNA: TGTGCCAGCAGCGCAGACAGGGATACCGGGGAGCTGTTTTTT
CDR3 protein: CASSADRDTGELFF

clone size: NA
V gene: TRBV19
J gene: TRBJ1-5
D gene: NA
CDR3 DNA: TGTGCCAGTAGGGTGTGGACCACCAATCAGCCCCAGCATTTT
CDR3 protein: CASRVWTTNQPQHF

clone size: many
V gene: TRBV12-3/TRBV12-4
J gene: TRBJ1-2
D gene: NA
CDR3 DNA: TGTGCCAGCAGTTTACTTCCAGGCGACGGACCTAACTATGGCTACACCTTC
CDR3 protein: CASSLLPGDGPNYGYTF

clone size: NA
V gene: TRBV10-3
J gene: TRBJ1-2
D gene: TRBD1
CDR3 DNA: TGTGCCATCACACCGGCAGGGGGCAACTATGGCTACACCTTC
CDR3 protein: CAITPAGGNYGYTF

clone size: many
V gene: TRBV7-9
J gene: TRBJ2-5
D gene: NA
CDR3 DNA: TGTGCCAGCAGCTTGAATCCCCTAAGCACGGAGACCCAGTACTTC
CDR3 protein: CASSLNPLSTETQYF

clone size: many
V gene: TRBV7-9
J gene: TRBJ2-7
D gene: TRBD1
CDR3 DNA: TGTGCCAGCAGTTGGACAGGACTGGTTCCCTACGAGCAGTACTTC
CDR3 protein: CASSWTGLVPYEQYF

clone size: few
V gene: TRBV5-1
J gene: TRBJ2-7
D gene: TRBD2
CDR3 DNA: TGCGCCAGCAGCACCGAAGGACTAGCGGGAAACTACGAGCAGTACTTC
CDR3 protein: CASSTEGLAGNYEQYF

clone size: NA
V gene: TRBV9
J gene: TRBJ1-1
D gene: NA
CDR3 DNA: TGTGCCAGCAGCGTAGCGGCAGGGAAAGCTTTCTTT
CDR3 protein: CASSVAAGKAFF

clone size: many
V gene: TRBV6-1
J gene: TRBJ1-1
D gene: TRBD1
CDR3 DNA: TGTGCCAGCAGGCTACAGGGGGCGCGGACTGAAGCTTTCTTT
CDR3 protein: CASRLQGARTEAFF

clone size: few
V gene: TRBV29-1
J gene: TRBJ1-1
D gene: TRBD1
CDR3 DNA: TGCAGCGGGAGGACAGGGGGCACTGAAGCTTTCTTT
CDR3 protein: CSGRTGGTEAFF

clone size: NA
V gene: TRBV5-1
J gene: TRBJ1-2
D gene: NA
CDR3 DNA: TGCGCCAGCAGCTTGGCCGTTGCTCCTAACTATGGCTACACCTTC
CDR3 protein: CASSLAVAPNYGYTF

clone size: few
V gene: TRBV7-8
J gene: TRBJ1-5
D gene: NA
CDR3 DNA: TGTGCCAGCAGCTTAGTACCTCCTCAGGGTAGGCCCCAGCATTTT
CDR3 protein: CASSLVPPQGRPQHF

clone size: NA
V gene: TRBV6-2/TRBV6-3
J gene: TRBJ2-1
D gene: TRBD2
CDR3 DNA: TGTGCCAGCAGTTACTCGTGGACTAGTCGCGATGAGCAGTTCTTC
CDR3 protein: CASSYSWTSRDEQFF

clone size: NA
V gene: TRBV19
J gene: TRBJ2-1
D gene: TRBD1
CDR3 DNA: TGTGCCAGTAGTCGGTTGGACAGGGACGAGCAGTTCTTC
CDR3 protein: CASSRLDRDEQFF

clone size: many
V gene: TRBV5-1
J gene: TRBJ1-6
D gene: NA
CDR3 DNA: TGCGCCAGCAGCTTTTCGCGGGGGTCGTATTCACCCCTCCACTTT
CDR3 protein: CASSFSRGSYSPLHF

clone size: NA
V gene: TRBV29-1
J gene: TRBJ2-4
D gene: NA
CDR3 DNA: TGCAGCGTTGTAGTGGCCAAAAACATTCAGTACTTC
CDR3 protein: CSVVVAKNIQYF

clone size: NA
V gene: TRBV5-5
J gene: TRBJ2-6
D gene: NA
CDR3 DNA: TGTGCCAGCAGCTCGTTCAGCTCTGGGGCCAACGTCCTGACTTTC
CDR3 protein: CASSSFSSGANVLTF

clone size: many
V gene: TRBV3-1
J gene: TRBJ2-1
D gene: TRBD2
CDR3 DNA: TGTGCCAGCAGCCCAGATGCGACTAGCGGGGGCCACAATGAGCAGTTCTTC
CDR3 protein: CASSPDATSGGHNEQFF

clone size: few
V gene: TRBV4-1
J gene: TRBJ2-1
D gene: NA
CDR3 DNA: TGCGCCAGCAGAAGGGCCTTGCGGGACCTCTCCTACAATGAGCAGTTCTTC
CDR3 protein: CASRRALRDLSYNEQFF

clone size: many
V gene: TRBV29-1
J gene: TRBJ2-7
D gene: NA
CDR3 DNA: TGCAGCGTTGAAGATCAGGGGGAGCAGTACTTC
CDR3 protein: CSVEDQGEQYF

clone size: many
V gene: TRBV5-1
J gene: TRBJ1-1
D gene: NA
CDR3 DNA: TGCGCCAGCAGCCCCGGACAGTACACTGAAGCTTTCTTT
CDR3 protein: CASSPGQYTEAFF

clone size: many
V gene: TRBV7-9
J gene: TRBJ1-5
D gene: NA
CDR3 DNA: TGTGCCAGCAGCCCTGGGACCGCGAATCAGCCCCAGCATTTT
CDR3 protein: CASSPGTANQPQHF

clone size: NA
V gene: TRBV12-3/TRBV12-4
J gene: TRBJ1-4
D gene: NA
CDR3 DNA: TGTGCCAGCAGCTTCAAAGGGAATGAAAAACTGTTTTTT
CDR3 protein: CASSFKGNEKLFF